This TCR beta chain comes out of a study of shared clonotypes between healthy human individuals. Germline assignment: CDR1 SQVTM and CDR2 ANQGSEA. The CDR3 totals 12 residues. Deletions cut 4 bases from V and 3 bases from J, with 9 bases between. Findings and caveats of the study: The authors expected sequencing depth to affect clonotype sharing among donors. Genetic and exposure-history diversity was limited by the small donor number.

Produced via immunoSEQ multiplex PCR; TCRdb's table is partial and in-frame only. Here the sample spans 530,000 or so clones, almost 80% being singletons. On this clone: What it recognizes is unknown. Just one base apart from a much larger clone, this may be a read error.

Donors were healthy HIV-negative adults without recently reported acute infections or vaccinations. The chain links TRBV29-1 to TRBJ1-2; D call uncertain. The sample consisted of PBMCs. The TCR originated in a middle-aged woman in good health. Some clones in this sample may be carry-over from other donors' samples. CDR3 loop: CSVVWTDYGYTF. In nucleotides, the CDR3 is TGCAGCGTTGTCTGGACGGACTATGGCTACACCTTC.